These 8 T cell receptor beta chains were sequenced from one sample in a study of response to subunit inactivated influenza vaccine. In TCRdb, the RT-PCR reads were re-called with MiXCR into one record per CDR3 protein. The sample contains hundreds of thousands of distinct CDR3 sequences, roughly 14% of which appear only once. Sample: PBMCs from blood, taken about 14 days before vaccination. The receptors here all came from a man aged 50 to 60 who received an inactivated influenza vaccine.

This clonotype has a count of ten or more. This chain joins TRBV12-3 or TRBV12-4 and TRBJ2-5, with D perhaps matching TRBD2 (5 bases). The V and J ends lost 7 bases and 0 bases respectively, with 21 bases between them. This CDR3 spans 17 amino acids. CDR3 residues: CASTSGRGWAYQETQYF. CDR3 nucleotide sequence: TGTGCCAGCACCTCCGGACGAGGGTGGGCCTACCAAGAGACCCAGTACTTC.

The chain couples TRBV12-3 or TRBV12-4 to TRBJ2-7; 9 bases align to TRBD1. V trimming: 6 bases; J trimming: 7 bases; junction bases outside the gene matches: 10. The CDR3 is made up of 14 amino acids. The CDR3 sequence: CASRLGQGVGEQYF. The CDR3 DNA is TGTGCCAGCAGACTGGGACAGGGAGTGGGTGAGCAGTACTTC.

This clonotype was counted only a few times. The V call is TRBV4-3, the J call TRBJ2-3; D is unresolved. The CDR3 runs 15 residues. Looked up from germline, CDR1 is LGHNA and CDR2 is YSLEER. V lost 0 bases, J lost 1 base, and 8 bases lay in between. CDR3 nucleotide sequence: TGCGCCAGCAGCCAAGATAACTTCCGCACAGATACGCAGTATTTT. It codes for CASSQDNFRTDTQYF.

J is TRBJ2-1 and V is TRBV27; perhaps TRBD1 as D (5 bases). The V end lost 5 bases, the J end lost 1 base, and 12 bases lay between the germline ends. The germline gives CDR1 MNHEY, CDR2 SMNVEV (reference sequence). The CDR3 has 15 amino acids. The CDR3 DNA sequence: TGTGCCAGCAGTATACCAGGGCTTTCCTACAATGAGCAGTTCTTC. This translates into CASSIPGLSYNEQFF.

The sample holds many counts of this clonotype. CDR3 loop: CSVEKNTEAFF. In DNA, the CDR3 is TGCAGCGTTGAGAAGAACACTGAAGCTTTCTTT. The chain combines TRBV29-1 with TRBJ1-1; D unclear. Between the trimmed V and J ends, which lost 3 bases and 1 base, there was a span of 3 bases. CDR1 is SQVTM and CDR2 is ANQGSEA in the germline V gene. The CDR3 runs 11 residues.

This clonotype was observed a few times. The V gene is TRBV20-1, the J gene TRBJ2-3, with D uncertain. Trimming removed 3 bases from V and 0 bases from J, with 10 bases in between. Germline CDR1 is DFQATT and CDR2 is SNEGSKA (reference sequence). The CDR3 is made up of 14 amino acids. CDR3 sequence (DNA): TGCAGTGCTAGGAAACTGACTAGCACAGATACGCAGTATTTT. This gives the protein CSARKLTSTDTQYF.

This clonotype turned up a few times. The gene calls are TRBV21-1 and TRBJ2-1; TRBD1 is the table's D call and was not checked against the DNA. TRBV21-1 is a recognized pseudogene. The CDR3 has 17 amino acids. The CDR3 loop is CASSPQNQGRSYNEQFF. In nucleotides, the CDR3 is TGTGCCAGCAGCCCCCAAAATCAGGGACGATCCTACAATGAGCAGTTCTTC.

This clonotype occurred a few times. The V and J genes are TRBV4-1 and TRBJ2-7, with a weak D call TRBD1 (5 bases). The CDR3 is 15 amino acids. V was clipped by 0 bases and J by 2 bases, with 11 bases between them. The germline CDR1 and CDR2 sequences are MGHRA and YSYEKL. In DNA, the CDR3 is TGCGCCAGCAGCCAAGATCCCAGGGTACCCTACGAGCAGTACTTC. Its translation: CASSQDPRVPYEQYF.